The next 30 T cell receptor beta chains were all read from a single sample in a study of T cells in Graves' hyperthyroidism and ophthalmopathy. Researchers took RNA transcripts and amplified the TCR beta CDR3 regions from them. In the first-round RT-PCR of the TCR CDR3, the HTBI primer set was used. TCRdb analysed the multiplex PCR reads with MiXCR anew, one entry per CDR3 protein. The table lists some 510,000 distinct CDR3 sequences, under 60% of them singletons. The source material was peripheral blood or thyroid tissue (not recorded which). These receptors came from a woman between 18 and 29 years old with Graves' hyperthyroidism.

Only a few counts were recorded for this clonotype. Mismatch with germline at one junction end may stem from a read error. The J gene is TRBJ1-5, the V gene TRBV15; D gene unclear. The CDR3 contains 14 residues. Germline V lookup: CDR1 LNHNV, CDR2 YYDKDF (reference sequence). As DNA, the CDR3 is TGTGCCAGCAGCTTAGGTGATTTCAATCAGCCCCAGCATTTT. Its translation is CASSLGDFNQPQHF.

This clonotype turned up a few times. This chain links TRBV12-3 or TRBV12-4 with TRBJ2-5, with 14 bases that match TRBD2. The CDR3 totals 17 residues. The V gene end was trimmed by 6 bases and the J gene end by 0 bases; junction bases not matched to a gene: 6. The CDR3 DNA is TGTGCCAGCAGCCTGCGGACTAGCGGGAGGAACCAAGAGACCCAGTACTTC. It is translated as CASSLRTSGRNQETQYF.

The J gene is TRBJ1-5, the V gene TRBV15; TRBD1 matches at 8 bases. CDR1 and CDR2 (germline): LNHNV, YYDKDF (reference sequence). J was trimmed by 0 bases and V by 0 bases; bases with no gene match: 4. The CDR3 sequence is 17 residues long. The CDR3 nucleotides are TGTGCCACCAGCAGAGATCAGGGGGCTGGTAGCAATCAGCCCCAGCATTTT. Translation: CATSRDQGAGSNQPQHF. The variable domain in full, with the rest retrieved from reference TRBV15 and TRBJ1-5, is DAMVIQNPRYQVTQFGKPVTLSCSQTLNHNVMYWYQQKSSQAPKLLFHYYDKDFNNEADTPDNFQSRRPNTSFCFLDIRSPGLGDTAMYLCATSRDQGAGSNQPQHFGDGTRLSIL.

This clonotype was seen a few times. The V and J genes are TRBV25-1 and TRBJ1-2; D is undetermined. The CDR3 extends over 13 amino acids. V was shortened by 6 bases and J by 2 bases, with 10 bases between the two germline ends. From germline, CDR1 is MGHDK and CDR2 SYGVNS. This chain's CDR3 is CASRITENYGYTF. The CDR3 DNA reads TGTGCCAGCAGAATTACAGAGAACTATGGCTACACCTTC.

The count of this clonotype is one. This may be a read error: a much more frequent sequence differs by one nucleotide. The genes are TRBV24-1 and TRBJ2-2; a possible D gene is TRBD1 (5 bases). The CDR3 spans 15 residues. V was trimmed by 6 bases and J by 2 bases, leaving 12 bases between them. The germline CDR1 and CDR2 sequences are KGHDR and SFDVKD. The CDR3 is CATSTETANTGELFF. For the CDR3, the DNA is TGTGCCACCAGTACCGAGACAGCCAACACCGGGGAGCTGTTTTTT.

This clonotype has just a few counts. The chain carries TRBV20-1 and TRBJ1-3; D remains unclear. CDR3 length: 12 residues. Trimming cost V 4 bases and J 3 bases, with 7 bases left between them. The germline V gene encodes CDR1 DFQATT and CDR2 SNEGSKA (reference sequence). The CDR3 nucleotides are TGCAGTGCTATTACAGTTGGAAACACCATATATTTT. Protein product: CSAITVGNTIYF.

Comment on this clonotype: Relative to the germline gene, one junction end is altered; a read error may explain this. The chain couples TRBV7-2 to TRBJ1-1; possible D gene TRBD1, 5 bases. CDR3 length: 16 residues. Germline CDR1 SGHTA, CDR2 FQGNSA. The CDR3: CASSQDPGWGNTEAFF. DNA of the CDR3: TGCGCCAGCAGCCAAGATCCAGGGTGGGGAAACACTGAAGCTTTCTTT.

By sample share, this clonotype is medium-sized. V gene TRBV25-1 combines with J gene TRBJ1-2; D gene ambiguous. V lost 1 base to trimming and J lost 2 bases, with 11 bases between them. The length of the CDR3 is 15 residues. From germline, CDR1 is MGHDK and CDR2 SYGVNS. CDR3 loop: CASSELDPENYGYTF. In DNA, the CDR3 is TGTGCCAGCAGTGAATTAGACCCGGAGAACTATGGCTACACCTTC.

This clonotype was seen ten or more times. The gene calls are TRBV29-1 and TRBJ2-7; 7 nucleotides align to TRBD2. The V segment lost 5 bases and the J segment 3 bases; nucleotides outside the gene matches: 13. Germline loops: CDR1 SQVTM, CDR2 ANQGSEA. The length of the CDR3 is 15 residues. The CDR3 coding sequence is TGCAGCGTTTCCAAATCGGGAGGTTCCCTCTACGAGCAGTACTTC. Translation: CSVSKSGGSLYEQYF.

Regarding this clonotype: A much bigger clone sits one base away, suggesting this may be a read error. The chain couples TRBV7-9 to TRBJ2-7; 10 bases agree with TRBD2. The CDR3 contains 15 residues. Germline CDR1 is SEHNR and CDR2 is FQNEAQ (reference sequence). J gave up 1 base and V 10 bases, and 10 bases lay outside the gene matches. The CDR3 sequence: CANSSSGRDSYEQYF. In DNA, the CDR3 is TGTGCCAACAGTTCAAGCGGGAGGGATTCCTACGAGCAGTACTTC. The full variable domain, completed using reference TRBV7-9 and TRBJ2-7, is DTGVSQNPRHKITKRGQNVTFRCDPISEHNRLYWYRQTLGQGPEFLTYFQNEAQLEKSRLLSDRFSAERPKGSFSTLEIQRTEQGDSAMYLCANSSSGRDSYEQYFGPGTRLTVT.

The chain is built from TRBV25-1 and TRBJ1-5, with 7 bases fitting TRBD1. The CDR3 is 14 residues long. V lost 4 bases to trimming and J lost 7 bases; unmatched junction nucleotides: 7. Germline CDR1 reads MGHDK; CDR2 reads SYGVNS. CDR3 sequence (DNA): TGTGCCAGCAGTGTTGACAGGGTAGGACAGCCCCAGCATTTT. This translates into CASSVDRVGQPQHF.

J is TRBJ1-5 and V is TRBV7-8; TRBD1 is a possible D gene (5 bases). Trimming removed 4 bases at V and 5 bases at J, with 9 bases between. From germline, CDR1 is SGHVS and CDR2 FQNEAQ. This CDR3 region has 13 residues. The CDR3 spells CASSYAGYQPQHF. Written as DNA, the CDR3 is TGTGCCAGCAGCTACGCAGGGTATCAGCCCCAGCATTTT.

The rearrangement uses TRBV29-1 and TRBJ1-6; TRBD1 agrees at 8 bases. This CDR3 is 12 amino acids long. V trimming: 8 bases; J trimming: 10 bases; junction bases outside the gene matches: 7. Per the germline V gene, CDR1 is SQVTM and CDR2 is ANQGSEA. The CDR3: CSLETGESPLHF. As DNA, the CDR3 is TGCAGCTTGGAGACAGGGGAGTCACCCCTCCACTTT.

The chain uses TRBV10-3 and TRBJ1-5; D not resolved. In germline, CDR1 is ENHRY, CDR2 SYGVKD. V lost 2 bases, J lost 7 bases, and 6 bases lay in between. This CDR3 has 12 amino acids. The CDR3 region is CAISETGQPQHF. DNA of the CDR3: TGTGCCATCAGTGAGACGGGGCAGCCCCAGCATTTT.

Regarding this clonotype: Just one base apart from a much larger clone, this may be a read error. This sequence joins TRBV7-9 and TRBJ2-5, with 9 bases lining up with TRBD1. The CDR3 is 15 amino acids. The V gene's germline CDR1 is SEHNR and CDR2 FQNEAQ (reference sequence). The CDR3 spells CASIWQDRGQGTQYF. The CDR3 nucleotides read TGTGCCAGTATCTGGCAGGACAGGGGTCAAGGGACCCAGTACTTC. Complete variable domain (other parts from reference TRBV7-9 and TRBJ2-5): DTGVSQNPRHKITKRGQNVTFRCDPISEHNRLYWYRQTLGQGPEFLTYFQNEAQLEKSRLLSDRFSAERPKGSFSTLEIQRTEQGDSAMYLCASIWQDRGQGTQYFGPGTRLLVL.

The CDR3 sequence is CIGSVSTDTQYF. DNA for the CDR3: TGCATCGGGTCGGTTAGCACAGATACGCAGTATTTT. This chain joins TRBV29-1 and TRBJ2-3, with D unresolved. The germline V gene encodes CDR1 SQVTM and CDR2 ANQGSEA. This CDR3 region has 12 residues.

This clonotype was counted ten times or more. The V and J genes are TRBV7-8 and TRBJ2-7; D uncertain. Germline CDR1 SGHVS, CDR2 FQNEAQ. The ends were cut back, 5 bases at V and 5 bases at J, with 16 bases in the middle. The CDR3 consists of 14 residues. The CDR3 region has the DNA TGTGCCAGCAGCCCTCCGGGTGCCCTGGACGAGCAGTACTTC. Amino acids: CASSPPGALDEQYF.

In regard to this clonotype: It may be a read error: a sequence one base away is much more abundant. The chain recombines TRBV29-1 with TRBJ1-2; 7 nucleotides match TRBD1. This CDR3 spans 12 amino acids. Germline CDR1 is SQVTM and CDR2 is ANQGSEA. V shed 7 bases, J shed 6 bases, and the junction held 8 bases outside the gene matches. The CDR3 bases are TGCAGCGCCGACAGGGATTCCGATGGCTACACCTTC. As protein: CSADRDSDGYTF.

This clonotype has a count of ten or more. CDR3: CASSLVGSGEKLFF. The CDR3 DNA is TGTGCCAGCAGCTTAGTTGGCAGCGGTGAAAAACTGTTTTTT. The rearrangement joins TRBV7-9 to TRBJ1-4; D uncertain. The CDR3 length is 14 residues. Trimming took off 1 base at V and 7 bases at J, with 10 bases between the two ends. Germline CDR1 reads SEHNR; CDR2 reads FQNEAQ (reference sequence).

The rearrangement links TRBV20-1 to TRBJ2-3; D perhaps matches TRBD2 (5 bases). Germline-derived CDR1 and CDR2 are DFQATT and SNEGSKA (reference sequence). The CDR3 covers 13 residues. Trimming removed 6 bases at V and 1 base at J, with 11 bases between. The CDR3 reads CSAVSVRTDTQYF. The CDR3 coding sequence is TGCAGTGCAGTTAGCGTACGCACAGATACGCAGTATTTT.

The chain uses TRBV9 and TRBJ2-6; D is undetermined. There are 16 residues in the CDR3. CDR1 and CDR2 from the germline V gene are SGDLS and YYNGEE. Trimming pared 4 bases from V and 0 bases from J, leaving 11 bases between. CDR3 region: CASSQERGSGANVLTF. Written as DNA, the CDR3 is TGTGCCAGCAGCCAAGAGCGAGGCTCTGGGGCCAACGTCCTGACTTTC.

The chain links TRBV6-5 to TRBJ1-3, with TRBD1 matching over 10 bases. V lost 2 bases to trimming and J lost 2 bases; unmatched junction nucleotides: 3. The germline V gene encodes CDR1 MNHEY and CDR2 SVGAGI. This CDR3 comprises 16 residues. In DNA form, the CDR3 reads TGTGCCAGCAGTTACCCGACAGGGGGCCCTGGAAACACCATATATTTT. Its protein product is CASSYPTGGPGNTIYF.

Worth noting for this clonotype: A much larger clone lies a single base off, so this may be a read error. The chain joins TRBV12-3 or TRBV12-4 to TRBJ1-5, with unresolved D. The CDR3 is 11 amino acids. V lost 4 bases and J 7 bases, leaving 5 bases between the germline ends. The CDR3 loop reads CASSSDQPQHF. DNA of the CDR3: TGTGCCAGCAGTTCCGACCAGCCCCAGCATTTT.

In this sample, this clonotype turned up many times. The rearrangement joins TRBV10-3 to TRBJ1-1; D is unclear. V gave up 6 bases and J gave up 1 base, with 15 bases separating them. Germline CDR1 reads ENHRY; CDR2 reads SYGVKD. This CDR3 spans 15 amino acids. This CDR3 reads CAIRDALGPNTEAFF. The DNA of the CDR3 is TGTGCCATCAGGGACGCACTCGGGCCGAACACTGAAGCTTTCTTT.

This chain joins TRBV2 and TRBJ2-5; 12 bases map to TRBD1. The ends lost 6 bases at V and 5 bases at J; junction bases unmatched: 7. Germline V lookup: CDR1 SNHLY, CDR2 FYNNEI. The CDR3 length is 15 residues. CDR3 DNA: TGTGCCAGCAGAAAGGGACAGGGGGCATCGGAGACCCAGTACTTC. Protein product: CASRKGQGASETQYF.

This clonotype came up many times. J is TRBJ2-7 and V is TRBV5-1; D uncertain. This CDR3 region has 13 residues. The germline V gene encodes CDR1 SGHRS and CDR2 YFSETQ. The V gene lost 4 bases and the J gene lost 0 bases, with 8 bases spanning the gap. The CDR3 region has the DNA TGCGCCAGCAGCCGGACCGTCTCCTACGAGCAGTACTTC. Encoded protein: CASSRTVSYEQYF.

This rearrangement joins TRBV5-1 to TRBJ2-7; 8 bases agree with TRBD2. V was pared by 0 bases and J by 0 bases, with 8 bases of the junction left unmatched. The CDR3 totals 17 residues. Germline lookup yields CDR1 SGHRS and CDR2 YFSETQ. The CDR3 sequence is CASSLAGGAGSSYEQYF. CDR3 bases: TGCGCCAGCAGCTTGGCCGGGGGGGCAGGGAGCTCCTACGAGCAGTACTTC.

A few counts support this clonotype. The CDR3 bases are TGTGCCAGCAGCTCCCACCAGGGGGAACGGGAGACCCAGTACTTC. The encoded protein is CASSSHQGERETQYF. V gene TRBV7-3 combines with J gene TRBJ2-5; the match to TRBD1 covers 7 bases. Germline trimming cut 4 bases from V and 5 bases from J; bases unmatched to any gene: 10. This CDR3 contains 15 residues. Germline V gene lookup returns CDR1 SGHTA and CDR2 FQGTGA.

In its sample, this clonotype was seen once. The chain joins TRBV7-3 to TRBJ1-6; D unclear. Germline-derived CDR1 and CDR2 are SGHTA and FQGTGA. The CDR3 sequence is 16 residues long. Trimming took 6 bases from V and 1 from J, leaving 13 bases between them. CDR3 sequence: CASSYSGESYNSPLHF. CDR3 DNA sequence: TGTGCCAGCAGTTACTCTGGGGAGTCCTATAATTCACCCCTCCACTTT.

With respect to this clonotype: A junction boundary mismatches the germline segment, possibly from a read error. This chain links TRBV7-6 with TRBJ2-7; a weak D match, TRBD2 (5 bases). This CDR3 has 15 residues. Germline V gene sequence: CDR1 SGHVS, CDR2 FNYEAQ. CDR3 amino acids: CASSLAAAPSYEQYF. For the CDR3, the DNA is TGTGCCAGCAGTTTAGCAGCGGCCCCCTCCTACGAGCAGTACTTC.